The following is a T cell receptor beta chain sequence with its context. The entry originates in a study of control samples from healthy donors and cancer patients. TCRdb's table, derived via immunoSEQ multiplex PCR, lists solely in-frame clones and lacks some. The top ten hold more than 8.5% of the sample, which has about 4,000 clones, about 80% seen once. The specimen sequenced was formalin-fixed, paraffin-embedded tissue. This sequence originates from a female donor with melanoma.

As DNA, the CDR3 is TGTGCCAGCAGCTCGGGGGGGGCCGGAAAACTGTTTTTT. It codes for CASSSGGAGKLFF. V usage is TRBV11-2 and J usage is TRBJ1-4; the D gene is possibly TRBD1 (6 bases). Germline V gene lookup returns CDR1 SGHAT and CDR2 FQNNGV. The CDR3 spans 13 residues. Trimming took 4 bases from V and 10 from J, leaving 13 bases between them.